The 8 T cell receptor beta chains below were found in one sample sequenced in a study of T cell therapy after organ transplantation. Time point: 4-8 weeks after completion of therapy. Produced via immunoSEQ multiplex PCR; TCRdb's table is partial and in-frame only. The sample contains under 5,500 clones, approximately 64% of which appear only once. These TCRs are of unknown antigen specificity. The sample in question was CD8+ T cells from blood, obtained after autologous CMV-specific T cell therapy. The source of these receptors is a human patient who had received a solid organ transplant and had CMV disease. Some T cells may have come from the graft donor.

The J gene is TRBJ2-1, the V gene TRBV7-8; either TRBD1 or TRBD2 may supply D (5 bases each). The CDR3 spans 17 residues. Germline CDR1 and CDR2: SGHVS and FQNEAQ. Trimming pared 1 base from V and 2 bases from J, leaving 15 bases between. CDR3 loop: CASSLGFSQGPYNEQFF. The CDR3 bases are TGTGCCAGCAGCTTAGGGTTTAGCCAGGGACCCTACAATGAGCAGTTCTTC.

The genes are TRBV28 and TRBJ2-6; D remains ambiguous. CDR1 is MDHEN, CDR2 SYDVKM, per germline. V lost 5 bases, J lost 0 bases, and 14 bases lay in between. CDR3 size: 17 residues. The CDR3 protein is CASSHLDGFSGANVLTF. CDR3 nucleotides: TGTGCCAGCAGTCATCTCGACGGCTTCTCTGGGGCCAACGTCCTGACTTTC.

The chain uses TRBV11-1 and TRBJ1-2; D might be TRBD1 (5 bases). Per germline, CDR1 SGHAT and CDR2 FQDESV (reference sequence). Trimming removed 5 bases at V and 4 bases at J, with 17 bases between. CDR3 size: 15 residues. DNA of the CDR3: TGTGCCAGCAGCGAGACAGACGGAGGGGCCTATGGCTACACCTTC. Protein product: CASSETDGGAYGYTF.

Sample share makes this clone medium-sized. The chain has TRBV7-2 and TRBJ2-7; the D gene could be TRBD1 or TRBD2 (6 bases each). The CDR3 extends over 15 amino acids. From germline, CDR1 is SGHTA and CDR2 FQGNSA. V lost 4 bases and J 0 bases, leaving 13 bases between the germline ends. The chain's CDR3 is CASSWGAGVSYEQYF. The CDR3 DNA sequence: TGTGCCAGCAGCTGGGGGGCAGGGGTCTCCTACGAGCAGTACTTC.

This clone was seen only a few times. The sample has other DNA sequences that encode this CDR3 too. The chain has TRBV11-2 and TRBJ2-3; D not certain. This CDR3 region has 12 residues. V shed 3 bases and J shed 1 base, with 2 bases lying between them. Germline V gene lookup returns CDR1 SGHAT and CDR2 FQNNGV. The chain's CDR3 is CASSFRTDTQYF. For the CDR3, the DNA is TGTGCCAGCAGCTTCCGCACAGATACGCAGTATTTT.

The CDR3, as DNA: TGTGCCAGCAGCCAGACAGGGGGCCCCTATGGCTACACCTTC. It yields the protein CASSQTGGPYGYTF. The rearrangement links TRBV14 to TRBJ1-2; 10 bases match TRBD1. The CDR3 consists of 14 residues. CDR1 is SGHDN and CDR2 is FVKESK in the germline V gene. Germline trimming cut 3 bases from V and 4 bases from J; bases unmatched to any gene: 2.

V is TRBV5-4 and J is TRBJ1-1, with D perhaps matching TRBD1 (5 bases). Germline V CDR1 and CDR2: SGHNT, YYREEE (reference sequence). The V gene lost 4 bases and the J gene lost 5 bases, with 15 bases spanning the gap. CDR3 length equals 14 residues. CDR3 DNA: TGTGCCAGCAGCCTCCCGGGGGTTCATACTGAAGCTTTCTTT. Its protein product is CASSLPGVHTEAFF.

This chain connects TRBV5-8 to TRBJ2-5; unclear D gene. V was trimmed by 3 bases and J by 5 bases, leaving 8 bases between them. The CDR3 consists of 12 residues. Per the germline V gene, CDR1 is SGHTS and CDR2 is YDEGEE. The CDR3 region has the DNA TGTGCCAGCAGCTGGACGGACGAGACCCAGTACTTC. Its protein is CASSWTDETQYF.